This T cell receptor beta chain was sequenced for a study of graft-versus-host responses after intestinal transplantation. Points from the study as a whole: When patients had graft-donor T cell macrochimerism, their allografts held high graft-versus-host to host-versus-graft clonal ratios.

This CDR3 is 16 amino acids long. Germline loops: CDR1 SGDLS, CDR2 YYNGEE. Trimming cost V 0 bases and J 3 bases; bases outside gene matches: 3. To note about this clone: Its antigen is as yet unknown.

The data were produced by immunoSEQ multiplex PCR, yet TCRdb's version contains in-frame clones alone and is incomplete. Seen here are some 40,000 clones, roughly 89% observed once, and the top ten hold around 2.5%. The TCR originated in a human patient who received an intestinal transplant, so some T cells may come from the graft donor. This sample comprised PBMCs, obtained roughly 300 days after intestinal transplant. This chain uses TRBV9 with TRBJ2-2, with 9 bases fitting TRBD1. The CDR3 coding sequence is TGTGCCAGCAGCGTAGGAGGACAGGGGTACACCGGGGAGCTGTTTTTT. It translates to CASSVGGQGYTGELFF. The variable domain in full, with the rest retrieved from reference TRBV9 and TRBJ2-2, is DSGVTQTPKHLITATGQRVTLRCSPRSGDLSVYWYQQSLDQGLQFLIQYYNGEERAKGNILERFSAQQFPDLHSELNLSSLELGDSALYFCASSVGGQGYTGELFFGEGSRLTVL.